This T cell receptor beta chain appears in the sequencing data of a study of T cells in women clearing cervical HPV infection. About the study: Controls' single incident HPV16 infection cleared within 12 months without precancer.

Using immunoSEQ multiplex PCR, the repertoire was profiled, and TCRdb retains in-frame clones only, with some absent. The listing records 27,000 or so clones. The CDR3 is made up of 16 amino acids. The germline V gene encodes CDR1 SGHVS and CDR2 FQNEAQ. Points on this clone: The DNA ends 3 residues before the CDR3 does, and the rest of the CDR3 is filled in from the germline J gene.

The sequenced sample was blood buffy coat. This TCR came from a woman between 18 and 70 years old with a cervical HPV16 infection that either progressed to CIN3+ or cleared (not recorded which). This rearrangement joins TRBV7-8 to TRBJ2-2, with D tentatively TRBD2 (5 bases). The CDR3 DNA, read in part, is TGTGCCAGCAGAGAACGATGGGCCGACTATAATTCACCG. It encodes CASRERWADYNSP. The entire CDR3 protein is CASRERWADYNSPLFF.